This TCR beta chain originates from a study of monozygotic twins with inflammatory bowel disease (dated by TCRdb to between 2018 and 2020). For context, the study as a whole: In total, around 30 monozygotic twin pairs made up the full study: 19 Danish pairs, all IBD-discordant, plus nine German pairs, of which four were IBD-concordant and five were IBD-discordant. Within discordant pairs, disease-associated traits were sought mainly by comparing IBD patients with their genetically identical healthy co-twins. Each individual had, on average, about 151 000 unique TCRalpha sequences and 181 000 unique TCRbeta sequences available for analysis.

CDR1 and CDR2 are read off the germline V gene as LGHNT and FRNRAP. Counted from cysteine to phenylalanine, this CDR3 has 15 amino acids. No DNA is recorded. About this clonotype itself: It lacks a known antigen.

Library preparation used 5' RACE. Preparation of each TCR library used roughly 3.5 ug of total RNA. cDNA was synthesized with SMARTScribe reverse transcriptase in eight separate reactions per sample. During cDNA synthesis, template switching was used to introduce unique molecular identifiers that contained a 6-nucleotide sample barcode. Two nested PCRs of about 15 and 9 cycles amplified the TCRalpha and TCRbeta cDNA, and bead purification followed each PCR. Before amplification, the cDNA was treated with uracil DNA-glycosylase and purified using the QIAquick PCR purification kit. In the second PCR, Illumina TruSeq-compatible adapters and sample-specific barcodes were added. Library quality and concentration were checked on TapeStation and Qubit, and libraries were pooled at about 5 ng each. Sequencing of pooled libraries was carried out on an Illumina HiSeq2500 single-index Rapid Run using 2 x 100 bp reads and custom sequencing primers. On the study's bioinformatics: MiGEC version 1.2.6 was used for UMI-based consensus assembly to correct PCR and sequencing errors. MiXCR version 2.1.1 handled V(D)J alignment, clonotype assembly and CDR3 extraction. Normalisation of gene usage, clonotype sharing and MAIT/NKT TCR abundance was achieved by analysing the top 1000, 10 000 and 20 000 clonotypes per sample. After downsampling to 27 000 UMIs, diversity was calculated as the inverse Simpson index using the vegan R package. Paired Mann-Whitney U tests were applied to discordant twin pairs, and Benjamini-Hochberg correction was used for multiple testing. After TCRdb reprocessed the reads, each CDR3 protein sequence was kept as one row, without DNA. TCRdb's processing, not the authors' own work, is the source of the V and J calls. For this sample, the table gives tens of thousands of distinct CDR3 sequences. 5% to 6% of the sample lies in the top ten.

From each donor, a roughly 2.3 ml peripheral blood sample was collected into PAXgene tubes and stored at -80 degrees C. Without any T cell sorting, total RNA was extracted from whole blood using the PAXgene blood miRNA kit on an automated QIAcube. Peripheral blood from monozygotic twin pairs, either concordant or discordant for inflammatory bowel disease, underwent deep TCRalpha and TCRbeta repertoire profiling that used unique molecular barcoding. Smoking habits were recorded for all twin pairs, and individuals were classified as current, former or never smokers. The research as a whole found: IBD patients had lower TCRbeta repertoire diversity, measured by the inverse Simpson index, than their healthy co-twins. No single strong signal or clonotype linked to IBD turned up in the results, so the idea that one exists was not supported. The analysis was unable to tell different T cell subtypes apart. Fewer clonotypes were shared with other individuals by IBD patients than by healthy twins, most markedly in patients showing signs of disease activity. Repertoire similarity did not differ between concordant and discordant twins, possibly due to limited statistical power. Because patients were on differing immunosuppressive treatments, the repertoires may have picked up extra background noise and inter-individual variability.

Recombination connected TRBV12-5 to TRBJ2-1; TCRdb lists TRBD1, though no DNA is available to test this call. Source material: blood. The receptor was derived from a human donor with ulcerative colitis or Crohn's disease, or a healthy co-twin of an affected twin (not recorded which). The CDR3 in this case is CASGFLQGFDNEQFF.